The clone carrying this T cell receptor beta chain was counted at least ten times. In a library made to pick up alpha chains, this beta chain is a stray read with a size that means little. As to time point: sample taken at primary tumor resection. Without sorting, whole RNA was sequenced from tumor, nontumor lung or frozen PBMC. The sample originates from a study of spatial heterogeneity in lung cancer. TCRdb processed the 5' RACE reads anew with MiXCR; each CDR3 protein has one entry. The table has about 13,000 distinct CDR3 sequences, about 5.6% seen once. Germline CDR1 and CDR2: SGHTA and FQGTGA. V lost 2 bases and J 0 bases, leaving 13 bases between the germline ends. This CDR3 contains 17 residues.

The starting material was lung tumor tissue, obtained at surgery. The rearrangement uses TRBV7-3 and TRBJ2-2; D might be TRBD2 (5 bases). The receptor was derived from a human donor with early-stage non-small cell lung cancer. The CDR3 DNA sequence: TGTGCCAGCAGCTTAGGAGGTACTAGATCGAACACCGGGGAGCTGTTTTTT. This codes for CASSLGGTRSNTGELFF.